The 10 T cell receptor beta chains listed next were all sequenced from one sample in a study of human T cells and chemical hapten exposure. TCRdb called the RACE reads again in MiXCR, with one record for every CDR3 protein. Here the sample spans about 290,000 distinct CDR3 sequences, 7.7% being singletons. As for time point: pre-sensitization, week 0. Treatment: therapeutic diphenylcyclopropenone sensitization with weekly scalp DPC. The input for sequencing was whole blood, taken in connection with sensitization to the hapten diphenylcyclopropenone (DPC). The receptors come from a man in his late teens or twenties with alopecia areata. Some clones in this sample may be carry-over from other donors' samples.

Turning to this clonotype: The junction departs from the called germline gene at one end, perhaps through a read error. The V gene is TRBV28, the J gene TRBJ2-7; 8 bases are a match to TRBD2. From germline, CDR1 is MDHEN and CDR2 SYDVKM. CDR3 size: 18 residues. CDR3: CASSLNRPSGCHSHEQYF. Here the CDR3 DNA reads TGTGCCAGCAGTTTAAATCGACCTAGCGGGTGCCACTCCCACGAGCAGTACTTC. Together with reference TRBV28 and TRBJ2-7, the CDR3 gives the full variable domain: DVKVTQSSRYLVKRTGEKVFLECVQDMDHENMFWYRQDPGLGLRLIYFSYDVKMKEKGDIPEGYSVSREKKERFSLILESASTNQTSMYLCASSLNRPSGCHSHEQYFGPGTRLTVT.

This clonotype was counted ten times or more. V gene TRBV7-2 combines with J gene TRBJ1-2; D is uncertain. Per germline, CDR1 SGHTA and CDR2 FQGNSA. V lost 1 base, J lost 3 bases, and 6 bases lay in between. The CDR3 is 13 amino acids. The CDR3, as DNA: TGTGCCAGCAGCTTAGTAGAGGACTATGGCTACACCTTC. This translates into CASSLVEDYGYTF. The whole variable domain, filled in from reference TRBV7-2 and TRBJ1-2, reads GAGVSQSPSNKVTEKGKDVELRCDPISGHTALYWYRQSLGQGLEFLIYFQGNSAPDKSGLPSDRFSAERTGGSVSTLTIQRTQQEDSAVYLCASSLVEDYGYTFGSGTRLTVV.

CDR3 sequence reads: CATSRGDLYEQYV. The CDR3 DNA reads TGTGCCACCAGCAGAGGGGACCTTTACGAGCAGTACGTC. The V gene is TRBV15, the J gene TRBJ2-7; possibly TRBD1 or TRBD2 for D (5 bases each). The CDR3 runs to 13 residues. V lost 1 base to trimming and J lost 4 bases, with 8 bases between them. Germline V gene lookup returns CDR1 LNHNV and CDR2 YYDKDF (reference sequence).

The V gene is TRBV12-3 or TRBV12-4, the J gene TRBJ2-2; D unresolved. V gave up 5 bases and J gave up 6 bases, with 10 bases separating them. This CDR3 has 13 amino acids. CDR3 sequence (DNA): TGTGCCAGCAGTCTGAAAGTTTCCGGGGAGCTGTTTTTT. The encoded protein is CASSLKVSGELFF.

The rearrangement joins TRBV9 to TRBJ2-1; weak D call: TRBD1 (5 bases). This CDR3 spans 15 amino acids. The germline CDR1 and CDR2 sequences are SGDLS and YYNGEE. Trimming pared 0 bases from V and 2 bases from J, leaving 9 bases between. The CDR3 reads CASSVGAGTYNEQFF. CDR3 nucleotides: TGTGCCAGCAGCGTAGGGGCAGGGACCTACAATGAGCAGTTCTTC.

In its sample, this clonotype was seen many times. The chain links TRBV11-2 to TRBJ2-3; D not resolved. Germline values: CDR1 SGHAT, CDR2 FQNNGV. This CDR3 is built from 13 residues. V dropped 0 bases and J dropped 6 bases, with 7 bases sitting between them. The CDR3 reads CASSLDRGDTQYF. The CDR3, as DNA: TGTGCCAGCAGCTTAGATCGTGGGGATACGCAGTATTTT.

This clonotype was seen more than once but under ten times. The rearrangement uses TRBV6-6 and TRBJ2-5, with D maybe TRBD1 (7 bases). The CDR3 is made up of 13 amino acids. V shed 8 bases and J shed 5 bases, with 15 bases lying between them. Germline assignment: CDR1 MNHNY and CDR2 SVGAGI (reference sequence). The CDR3 here is CASCGTECETQYF. The CDR3 nucleotides read TGTGCCAGCTGCGGGACAGAGTGTGAGACCCAGTACTTC.

The CDR3 spells CSHIRDRGTDTQYF. CDR3 DNA sequence: TGCAGCCACATCCGGGACAGGGGCACAGATACGCAGTATTTT. The chain carries TRBV20-1 and TRBJ2-3; 9 positions agree with TRBD1. CDR3 size: 14 residues. Germline loops: CDR1 DFQATT, CDR2 SNEGSKA (reference sequence).

This clonotype was recorded a few times. The J gene is TRBJ2-2, the V gene TRBV9, with 8 bases fitting TRBD1. CDR3 size: 15 residues. Germline CDR1 and CDR2: SGDLS and YYNGEE. V shed 2 bases and J 3 bases; nucleotides not matched to a gene: 3. The CDR3 DNA is TGTGCCAGCAGCGTGTTACAGGGGGACACCGGGGAGCTGTTTTTT. Its translation: CASSVLQGDTGELFF.

Here the CDR3 reads CSAEMGAEDSPLHF. In DNA form, the CDR3 reads TGCAGTGCAGAAATGGGGGCGGAAGATTCACCCCTCCACTTT. V and J are TRBV20-1 and TRBJ1-6; D is possibly TRBD1 (6 bases). This CDR3 is 14 amino acids long. Trimming took off 6 bases at V and 8 bases at J, with 17 bases between the two ends. Germline values: CDR1 DFQATT, CDR2 SNEGSKA (reference sequence).